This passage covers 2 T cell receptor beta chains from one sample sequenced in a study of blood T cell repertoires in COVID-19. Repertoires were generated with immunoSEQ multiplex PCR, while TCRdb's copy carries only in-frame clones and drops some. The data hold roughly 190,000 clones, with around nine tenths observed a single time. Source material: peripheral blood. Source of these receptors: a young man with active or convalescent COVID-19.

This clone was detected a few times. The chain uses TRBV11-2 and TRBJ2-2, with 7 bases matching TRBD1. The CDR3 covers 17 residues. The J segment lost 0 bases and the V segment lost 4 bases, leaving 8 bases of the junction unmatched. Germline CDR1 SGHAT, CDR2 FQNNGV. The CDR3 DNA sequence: TGTGCCAGCAGCTCATTTCGGGACAGTGCGAACACCGGGGAGCTGTTTTTT. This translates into CASSSFRDSANTGELFF.

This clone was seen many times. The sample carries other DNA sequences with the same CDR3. DNA for the CDR3: TGCGCCAGCAGCCTCAGGGCGCTAAACACTGAAGCTTTCTTT. Translated, it gives CASSLRALNTEAFF. The chain recombines TRBV4-1 with TRBJ1-1, with D possibly being TRBD1 (5 bases). Looked up from germline, CDR1 is MGHRA and CDR2 is YSYEKL. V shed 4 bases and J shed 2 bases, with 11 bases lying between them. The CDR3 covers 14 residues.